Below, one TCR beta chain is given with its context. Its antigen remains unknown. This entry comes from a study of T-cell reconstitution after alpha-beta-depleted transplantation in children. Findings of the study overall: Expanded graft clones numbering several hundred reportedly gave rise to alpha-beta T cells about two months after transplant. Elevated TCRbeta diversity at day 60 was traced, in some patients, to surviving recipient T cells and thymic progenitors. Once a year had passed after transplant, T-cell counts and diversity came mostly from newly produced T cells.

Preparation of the TCRbeta library was carried out with unique molecular identifiers. TCRdb reprocessed the PCR reads via MiXCR and lists one record per CDR3 protein. This table holds about 830,000 distinct CDR3 sequences, 16% found once. The CDR3 contains 14 residues. V dropped 0 bases and J dropped 9 bases, with 12 bases sitting between them. Germline V gives CDR1 DFQATT, CDR2 SNEGSKA (reference sequence). The source material was PBMCs, mostly from graft donor cells, sampled 360 days after TCRalphabeta/CD19-depleted stem cell transplant. The sequence came from a male patient between 10 and 17 years old who had a stem cell transplant for acute lymphoblastic leukemia, so the T cells may come from the graft donor. The chain recombines TRBV20-1 with TRBJ1-6, with D uncertain. Written as DNA, the CDR3 is TGCAGTGCTAGAGATGGCCCAGCGGGTTCACCCCTCCACTTT. Translated: CSARDGPAGSPLHF.